One and the same sample provided the 32 T cell receptor beta chains below, sequenced in a study of blood T cell repertoires in COVID-19. Method: immunoSEQ multiplex PCR; TCRdb's copy keeps in-frame clones and lacks some. The profile shows around 150,000 clones, approximately 83% of them singletons. Sequenced: PBMCs or T cells enriched from blood (not recorded which). The receptors here all came from a woman aged 55 to 70 who had recovered from COVID-19.

This sequence joins TRBV6-5 and TRBJ1-6; TRBD1 aligns across 9 bases. Germline V gene data show CDR1 as MNHEY and CDR2 as SVGAGI. CDR3 length: 16 residues. Losses at the gene ends were 4 bases for V and 7 bases for J; bases not matched to a gene: 8. In DNA form, the CDR3 reads TGTGCCAGCAGTTCAACATCCGGGACAGGGAATTCACCCCTCCACTTT. Translated: CASSSTSGTGNSPLHF.

The V call is TRBV5-1, the J call TRBJ2-4; 9 nucleotides agree with TRBD1. Germline V gene lookup returns CDR1 SGHRS and CDR2 YFSETQ. This CDR3 contains 18 residues. J lost 3 bases, V lost 0 bases, and 10 bases had no gene match. This CDR3 is CASSLAGTGRFDKNIQYF. The CDR3 DNA reads as TGCGCCAGCAGCTTGGCCGGGACAGGGAGATTTGACAAAAACATTCAGTACTTC.

The rearrangement joins TRBV30 to TRBJ2-5; TRBD2 might be the D (6 bases). With 2 bases removed from V and 5 bases from J, the gap between germline ends came to 12 bases. Germline V CDR1 and CDR2: GTSNPN, SVGIG (reference sequence). The CDR3 consists of 13 residues. DNA for the CDR3: TGTGCCTGGAGTAAGGGTGGGGGGGAGACCCAGTACTTC. Translating it yields CAWSKGGGETQYF.

The chain joins TRBV6-5 to TRBJ2-1; 10 nucleotides line up with TRBD2. The CDR3 contains 12 residues. V dropped 8 bases and J dropped 9; count of bases not matched to a gene: 4. Germline CDR1 MNHEY, CDR2 SVGAGI. The CDR3, as DNA: TGTGCCAGCGCTGGACTAGCGGCTGAGCAGTTCTTC. Translating it yields CASAGLAAEQFF.

This chain joins TRBV7-9 and TRBJ1-2; 8 bases are shared with TRBD1. V lost 4 bases to trimming and J lost 8 bases; unmatched junction nucleotides: 15. The CDR3 totals 16 residues. CDR1 and CDR2 from the germline V gene are SEHNR and FQNEAQ (reference sequence). The CDR3 sequence is CASSSANLGQGVGYTF. CDR3 nucleotide sequence: TGTGCCAGCAGCTCCGCCAACCTCGGACAGGGAGTGGGCTACACCTTC.

The rearrangement joins TRBV7-2 to TRBJ1-5; D unclear. Germline-derived CDR1 and CDR2 are SGHTA and FQGNSA. V was pared by 1 base and J by 3 bases, with 10 bases between. The CDR3 has 15 amino acids. CDR3 sequence: CASSLGRQSNQPQHF. The CDR3 nucleotides read TGTGCCAGCAGCTTAGGGCGGCAGTCCAATCAGCCCCAGCATTTT.

The V and J genes are TRBV28 and TRBJ2-7; the match to TRBD1 covers 9 bases. V gave up 4 bases and J gave up 3 bases; unmatched junction bases: 7. Per the germline V gene, CDR1 is MDHEN and CDR2 is SYDVKM. The CDR3 has 15 amino acids. CDR3 DNA: TGTGCCAGCAGTTATACCGGGACAGGGAACTACGAGCAGTACTTC. Translation: CASSYTGTGNYEQYF.

The rearrangement links TRBV5-1 to TRBJ2-6; tentative D call: TRBD2 (5 bases). The V end was cut by 4 bases, the J end by 1 base, with 12 bases between. This CDR3 is 16 amino acids long. CDR1 and CDR2 from the germline V gene are SGHRS and YFSETQ. CDR3 DNA: TGCGCCAGCAGCGAGACTACCCTATCTGGGGCCAACGTCCTGACTTTC. This encodes CASSETTLSGANVLTF.

This rearrangement joins TRBV19 to TRBJ2-7; no clear D gene. Trimming took off 5 bases at V and 0 bases at J, with 14 bases between the two ends. Germline CDR1 reads LNHDA; CDR2 reads SQIVND (reference sequence). The CDR3 contains 15 residues. Here the CDR3 DNA reads TGTGCCAGTAGTCGGGTCGACGGAAGCTCCTACGAGCAGTACTTC. Residues: CASSRVDGSSYEQYF. Using reference TRBV19 and TRBJ2-7 for the parts outside the CDR3, the full variable domain is DGGITQSPKYLFRKEGQNVTLSCEQNLNHDAMYWYRQDPGQGLRLIYYSQIVNDFQKGDIAEGYSVSREKKESFPLTVTSAQKNPTAFYLCASSRVDGSSYEQYFGPGTRLTVT.

The rearrangement joins TRBV19 to TRBJ1-1; possible D gene TRBD1, 5 bases. CDR1 and CDR2 (germline): LNHDA, SQIVND (reference sequence). V was clipped by 7 bases and J by 2 bases, with 11 bases between them. CDR3 length: 13 amino acids. The CDR3 DNA reads as TGTGCCAGTAAGCAGGGAGGTAACACTGAAGCTTTCTTT. As protein: CASKQGGNTEAFF.

The gene calls are TRBV3-1 (or the pseudogene TRBV3-2) and TRBJ2-7, with 11 positions matching TRBD2. Germline loops: CDR1 LGHDT, CDR2 YNNKEL (reference sequence). V was clipped by 6 bases and J by 5 bases; unmatched bases: 9. The CDR3 spans 15 residues. The CDR3 sequence is CASSETGTSGDEQYF. The CDR3 DNA follows: TGTGCCAGCAGTGAGACCGGGACTAGCGGTGACGAGCAGTACTTC.

The V gene is TRBV7-9, the J gene TRBJ2-2; D uncertain. V shed 5 bases and J shed 4 bases, with 14 bases lying between them. Germline lookup yields CDR1 SEHNR and CDR2 FQNEAQ (reference sequence). The CDR3 length is 15 residues. This chain's CDR3 is CASSPTPGVTGELFF. The CDR3, as DNA: TGTGCCAGCAGCCCAACACCTGGTGTCACCGGGGAGCTGTTTTTT.

The chain couples TRBV2 to TRBJ1-5; no reliable D call. This CDR3 comprises 16 residues. Germline values: CDR1 SNHLY, CDR2 FYNNEI. Trimming removed 6 bases from V and 0 bases from J, with 15 bases in between. CDR3 coding DNA: TGTGCCAGCAGCGCGGCGAGAGATTATAGCAATCAGCCCCAGCATTTT. Translating gives CASSAARDYSNQPQHF.

V usage is TRBV10-3 and J usage is TRBJ2-3, with 9 bases identical to TRBD2. J was trimmed by 0 bases and V by 6 bases; bases with no gene match: 4. CDR1 ENHRY and CDR2 SYGVKD come from the germline V gene. The CDR3 spans 15 residues. For the CDR3, the DNA is TGTGCCATCAGGGGGGGACTAGCCAGCACAGATACGCAGTATTTT. This translates into CAIRGGLASTDTQYF.

The V and J genes are TRBV7-8 and TRBJ2-2, with a weak D call TRBD2 (6 bases). The V and J ends lost 1 base and 3 bases respectively, with 9 bases between them. Germline CDR1 is SGHVS and CDR2 is FQNEAQ. This CDR3 spans 15 amino acids. CDR3 in amino acids: CASSLEEGYTGELFF. In DNA form, the CDR3 reads TGTGCCAGCAGCTTAGAGGAGGGTTACACCGGGGAGCTGTTTTTT.

Comment on this clone: At the DNA level, this CDR3 is encoded by other sequences in the same sample as well. The chain joins TRBV5-1 to TRBJ2-3; the D gene is possibly TRBD2 (6 bases). Germline V gives CDR1 SGHRS, CDR2 YFSETQ. Trimming left V 4 bases short and J 0 bases short, with 9 bases between. The length of the CDR3 is 14 residues. CDR3 nucleotides: TGCGCCAGCAGCCCCGGGACTAGCACAGATACGCAGTATTTT. Its translation: CASSPGTSTDTQYF.

The gene calls are TRBV2 and TRBJ2-7; 10 bases are shared with TRBD2. V gave up 2 bases and J gave up 5 bases; unmatched junction bases: 9. Germline CDR1 reads SNHLY; CDR2 reads FYNNEI. This CDR3 has 16 amino acids. This CDR3 is CASSERLAGVVDEQYF. In DNA form, the CDR3 reads TGTGCCAGCAGTGAACGCCTAGCGGGAGTGGTCGACGAGCAGTACTTC.

This chain uses TRBV5-6 with TRBJ1-1; TRBD1 aligns across 9 bases. Germline CDR1 is SGHDT and CDR2 is YYEEEE. Germline trimming cut 3 bases from V and 5 bases from J; bases unmatched to any gene: 8. The CDR3 consists of 15 residues. CDR3 in amino acids: CASSSVPGQGTEAFF. The CDR3, as DNA: TGTGCCAGCAGCTCGGTCCCGGGACAGGGAACTGAAGCTTTCTTT.

The J gene is TRBJ1-5, the V gene TRBV4-1, with D possibly TRBD1 on 6 matching bases. Between the trimmed V and J ends, which lost 0 bases and 2 bases, there was a span of 14 bases. Germline CDR1 is MGHRA and CDR2 is YSYEKL. This CDR3 is built from 17 residues. CDR3: CASSQDYGRGGNQPQHF. In DNA form, the CDR3 reads TGCGCCAGCAGCCAAGATTATGGCAGGGGAGGCAATCAGCCCCAGCATTTT.

This sequence joins TRBV6-5 and TRBJ2-5, with D perhaps TRBD2 (5 bases). The germline V and J ends were trimmed by 0 bases and 5 bases, with 16 bases remaining between them. The CDR3 runs to 16 residues. Germline CDR1 MNHEY, CDR2 SVGAGI. The CDR3 nucleotides read TGTGCCAGCAGTTACTCGACGCGGGTGTGGTATGAGACCCAGTACTTC. This gives the protein CASSYSTRVWYETQYF.

The CDR3: CASSSGQQETQYF. In DNA, the CDR3 is TGTGCCAGCAGTTCCGGACAGCAAGAGACCCAGTACTTC. V gene TRBV6-5 combines with J gene TRBJ2-5, with D possibly TRBD1 on 6 matching bases. The CDR3 extends over 13 amino acids. The V end was cut by 4 bases, the J end by 2 bases, with 8 bases between. CDR1 and CDR2 (germline): MNHEY, SVGAGI.

The V call is TRBV5-1, the J call TRBJ1-1, with TRBD1 as a possible D gene (6 bases). Germline CDR1 and CDR2: SGHRS and YFSETQ. The V and J ends lost 4 bases and 1 base respectively, with 11 bases between them. The CDR3 is 14 amino acids. CDR3 in DNA: TGCGCCAGCAGCATGACAGGACAGAACACTGAAGCTTTCTTT. It specifies CASSMTGQNTEAFF.

The chain uses TRBV28 and TRBJ2-1; 12 bases are shared with TRBD2. J lost 8 bases, V lost 11 bases, and 10 bases had no gene match. This CDR3 is 14 amino acids long. CDR1 is MDHEN, CDR2 SYDVKM, per germline. DNA of the CDR3: TGTGCCTGCGAGACTAGCGGGAGTAGCTATGAGCAGTTCTTC. It yields the protein CACETSGSSYEQFF. The full variable domain, in which reference TRBV28 and TRBJ2-1 provide the parts outside the CDR3, is DVKVTQSSRYLVKRTGEKVFLECVQDMDHENMFWYRQDPGLGLRLIYFSYDVKMKEKGDIPEGYSVSREKKERFSLILESASTNQTSMYLCACETSGSSYEQFFGPGTRLTVL.

V usage is TRBV6-1 and J usage is TRBJ1-1; 8 positions match TRBD1. V lost 4 bases, J lost 0 bases, and 7 bases stayed unmatched. Germline assignment: CDR1 MNHNS and CDR2 SASEGT. There are 16 residues in the CDR3. In DNA, the CDR3 is TGTGCCAGCAGTGTCAGGGGGCGGGCGGTGAACACTGAAGCTTTCTTT. Its translation is CASSVRGRAVNTEAFF.

This chain links TRBV2 with TRBJ2-1, with D maybe TRBD1 (5 bases). Germline V lookup: CDR1 SNHLY, CDR2 FYNNEI. The CDR3 is 13 amino acids. Trimming took off 6 bases at V and 3 bases at J, with 9 bases between the two ends. CDR3 in amino acids: CASSLTDYNEQFF. For the CDR3, the DNA is TGTGCCAGCAGCCTGACAGACTACAATGAGCAGTTCTTC.

V is TRBV5-1 and J is TRBJ2-1; D remains unclear. V gave up 4 bases and J gave up 0 bases, with 11 bases separating them. This CDR3 is 15 amino acids long. CDR1 and CDR2 from the germline V gene are SGHRS and YFSETQ. For the CDR3, the DNA is TGCGCCAGCAGCCTCCTCCCCGGCTCCTACAATGAGCAGTTCTTC. This translates into CASSLLPGSYNEQFF.

A note on this clone: The same CDR3 arises from other DNA sequences in this sample as well. The genes are TRBV19 and TRBJ1-1; D gene unclear. The ends were cut back, 5 bases at V and 1 base at J, with 8 bases in the middle. The CDR3 is 13 amino acids. Germline CDR1 LNHDA, CDR2 SQIVND (reference sequence). The CDR3 loop is CASSYRENTEAFF. Written as DNA, the CDR3 is TGTGCCAGTAGTTACAGAGAGAACACTGAAGCTTTCTTT.

The chain uses TRBV19 and TRBJ2-3; 10 bases align to TRBD1. The CDR3 runs 15 residues. Germline loops: CDR1 LNHDA, CDR2 SQIVND (reference sequence). J was trimmed by 7 bases and V by 6 bases; bases with no gene match: 10. CDR3 region: CASRDPGQGTNTQYF. The CDR3 bases are TGTGCCAGTAGGGACCCGGGACAGGGGACGAATACGCAGTATTTT.

CDR3 protein: CASSSTGQGLYNEQFF. The CDR3 nucleotides read TGTGCCAGCAGCTCAACGGGACAGGGCCTCTACAATGAGCAGTTCTTC. V is TRBV9 and J is TRBJ2-1; 9 bases are shared with TRBD1. CDR3 size: 16 residues. The germline V gene has CDR1 SGDLS and CDR2 YYNGEE. Trimming cost V 4 bases and J 3 bases; bases outside gene matches: 8. The variable domain in full, with the rest retrieved from reference TRBV9 and TRBJ2-1, is DSGVTQTPKHLITATGQRVTLRCSPRSGDLSVYWYQQSLDQGLQFLIQYYNGEERAKGNILERFSAQQFPDLHSELNLSSLELGDSALYFCASSSTGQGLYNEQFFGPGTRLTVL.

This rearrangement joins TRBV4-1 to TRBJ2-5, with 12 bases aligning to TRBD2. Unmatched junction bases numbered 4, after V lost 0 bases and J lost 5 bases. Germline V CDR1 and CDR2: MGHRA, YSYEKL. The CDR3 loop spans 16 amino acids. The CDR3 DNA reads TGCGCCAGCAGCCAAGAGAGGACTAGCGGGATGGAGACCCAGTACTTC. Its translation: CASSQERTSGMETQYF.

The J gene is TRBJ2-7, the V gene TRBV2; D is undetermined. Per the germline V gene, CDR1 is SNHLY and CDR2 is FYNNEI. V lost 6 bases to trimming and J lost 5 bases, with 14 bases between them. There are 13 residues in the CDR3. CDR3 in amino acids: CASSDSRLNEQYF. Here the CDR3 DNA reads TGTGCCAGCAGCGACTCCCGGCTTAACGAGCAGTACTTC.

The chain joins TRBV5-1 to TRBJ2-3; TRBD2 aligns across 8 bases. Germline V gene data show CDR1 as SGHRS and CDR2 as YFSETQ. The length of the CDR3 is 16 residues. The V segment lost 0 bases and the J segment 1 base; nucleotides outside the gene matches: 4. The CDR3 DNA sequence: TGCGCCAGCAGCTTGGGTGGACTAGCAGGCACAGATACGCAGTATTTT. Protein: CASSLGGLAGTDTQYF.